Ten or more counts support the clone carrying this T cell receptor beta chain. Its cognate antigen is unknown. The CDR3 totals 11 residues. Germline CDR1 PRHDT, CDR2 FYEKMQ (reference sequence). The germline V and J ends were trimmed by 5 bases and 8 bases, with 9 bases remaining between them. These data belong to a study of read filtering for tumor transcriptome and immune sequencing. Background on the study: IR-seq gave about 3.5 to 10.27 million TCR reads per sample; RNA-seq gave about 80 to 1273.

This library used approximately 0.4 ug RNA and molecular barcoded adaptors spanning alpha/delta and beta/gamma chains. TCRdb ran MiXCR on the reads and lists one entry per CDR3 protein. This table holds roughly 130,000 distinct CDR3 sequences, 13% found once. Study conclusions and caveats: Even smaller IR-seq throughput identified most shared clonotypes. Without single-read clonotypes, shared clonotype proportions correlated more between IR-seq and RNA-seq.

This clonotype was sampled from a donor at least 40 years old with multiple myeloma. The sequenced sample was a population of CD138-negative cells sorted from bone marrow. This chain joins TRBV13 and TRBJ1-1; D unresolved. The CDR3 protein is CASSLRTEAFF. In DNA, the CDR3 is TGTGCCAGCAGCCTCAGAACCGAAGCTTTCTTT.